The rows below give T cell receptor beta chains drawn from one sample of a study of blood T cells in healthy people across ages. TCRdb reprocessed the 5' RACE reads via MiXCR and lists one record per CDR3 protein. This table holds around 900,000 distinct CDR3 sequences, 29% found once. Material for sequencing was blood. Receptors originate from a woman of 80 years or more in good health. Each CDR3 is given without its conserved first and last residue. Each record gives: V gene, J gene, clone size, CDR3 protein. Size is omitted from some rows. Given values are once, few, many or a class for expanded clones.

TRBV7-9	TRBJ2-1	many	ASSPSGGSNEQF
TRBV28	TRBJ2-2	-	ASSSTGIGELF
TRBV19	TRBJ1-1	-	ASGRQGDTEAF
TRBV11-2	TRBJ2-5	-	ASSLASRVQETQY
TRBV20-1	TRBJ2-7	few	SAPSVGSYGQY
TRBV5-1	-	-	ASSLKPRQAYEQY
TRBV5-6	TRBJ1-1	-	ASSPSNRGAEAF
TRBV7-9	TRBJ1-4	-	ASSLEAGGWRGDEKLF
TRBV18	TRBJ1-2	few	ASRGEVVNYGYT
TRBV27	TRBJ1-6	-	ASSIGTFASLNSPLH
TRBV5-1	-	-	ASRPQGYGENIQY
TRBV20-1	TRBJ1-5	few	SARDGQGLFSNQPQH
TRBV20-1	TRBJ2-5	few	SVSGAQETQY
TRBV11-3	TRBJ2-4	many	ASSFPGQGKNIQY
TRBV28	TRBJ2-7	-	ASIRQVSPYEQY
TRBV21-1	TRBJ1-4	few	ATSWTGWNEKLF
TRBV5-6	TRBJ2-5	-	ASSFGTSAKTQY
TRBV2	TRBJ2-5	many	ASSDRQLAKETQY
TRBV7-2	TRBJ2-2	-	ASSLAPLTGELF
TRBV7-2	TRBJ1-6	few	ASSITGSPPH
TRBV7-2	TRBJ1-4	few	ASSLDVASSRQLF
TRBV27	TRBJ1-2	many	ASSKSTGANYGYT